These 27 T cell receptor beta chains share one sample of origin, sequenced in a study of OX40 agonist ivuxolimab in advanced cancers. Profiled with immunoSEQ multiplex PCR; TCRdb holds only in-frame clones, not every one. The profile shows around 60,000 clones, about 89% of them singletons. Sequenced material: CD4+ or CD8+ T cells sorted from blood, taken in a trial of the OX40 agonist ivuxolimab. These receptors were taken from an adult with an advanced solid tumor such as melanoma, head and neck, liver or kidney cancer.

The CDR3 sequence is CASSFGQDNSPLHF. The CDR3 nucleotides read TGTGCCAGCAGCTTTGGCCAGGACAATTCACCCCTCCACTTT. The chain carries TRBV7-2 and TRBJ1-6; D uncertain. Germline-derived CDR1 and CDR2 are SGHTA and FQGNSA. The germline V and J ends were trimmed by 3 bases and 7 bases, with 10 bases remaining between them. The CDR3 runs to 14 residues.

The V gene is TRBV2, the J gene TRBJ2-7, with TRBD1 identical over 7 bases. This CDR3 comprises 14 residues. Germline CDR1 reads SNHLY; CDR2 reads FYNNEI. V lost 6 bases and J lost 3; bases outside the gene matches: 8. The CDR3 is CASRSQGPSYEQYF. The CDR3 region has the DNA TGTGCCAGCAGATCACAGGGGCCGAGCTACGAGCAGTACTTC. Supplemented by reference TRBV2 and TRBJ2-7, the full variable domain reads EPEVTQTPSHQVTQMGQEVILRCVPISNHLYFYWYRQILGQKVEFLVSFYNNEISEKSEIFDDQFSVERPDGSNFTLKIRSTKLEDSAMYFCASRSQGPSYEQYFGPGTRLTVT.

The rearrangement uses TRBV4-3 and TRBJ2-3; perhaps D is TRBD1 or TRBD2 (5 bases each). This CDR3 is built from 16 residues. V was clipped by 4 bases and J by 2 bases, with 16 bases between them. Per germline, CDR1 LGHNA and CDR2 YSLEER. CDR3 DNA sequence: TGCGCCAGCAGCCCGACGAGGGCAGGGTCCACAGATACGCAGTATTTT. This sequence encodes CASSPTRAGSTDTQYF.

In its sample, this clone was seen once. The rearrangement joins TRBV5-4 to TRBJ1-1, with 8 positions matching TRBD1. CDR1 is SGHNT, CDR2 YYREEE, per germline (reference sequence). The CDR3 length is 15 residues. J lost 5 bases, V lost 2 bases, and 8 bases had no gene match. CDR3 protein: CASSFPQGGGTEAFF. The CDR3 bases are TGTGCCAGCAGCTTCCCACAGGGGGGAGGGACTGAAGCTTTCTTT.

This chain uses TRBV30 with TRBJ2-7; 9 bases fit TRBD2. CDR1 is GTSNPN and CDR2 is SVGIG in the germline V gene (reference sequence). Germline trimming cut 0 bases from V and 10 bases from J; bases unmatched to any gene: 7. CDR3 length: 13 residues. CDR3: CAWSVLSGGPQYF. In DNA, the CDR3 is TGTGCCTGGAGTGTACTCAGCGGGGGGCCTCAGTACTTC.

The rearrangement joins TRBV28 to TRBJ2-5, with D possibly being TRBD1 or TRBD2 (6 bases each). Between the trimmed V and J ends, which lost 6 bases and 2 bases, there was a span of 16 bases. The CDR3 consists of 15 residues. Germline V CDR1 and CDR2: MDHEN, SYDVKM. DNA for the CDR3: TGTGCCAGCAGCCCTCGACTAGGGGGGCAAGAGACCCAGTACTTC. Translated, it gives CASSPRLGGQETQYF.

The CDR3 is CASRFGTGRGNTEAFF. The CDR3, as DNA: TGTGCCAGCAGATTCGGGACAGGGCGGGGGAACACTGAAGCTTTCTTT. V is TRBV28 and J is TRBJ1-1; TRBD1 matches 9 bases. CDR3 size: 16 residues. The V segment lost 6 bases and the J segment 1 base; nucleotides outside the gene matches: 9. Germline-derived CDR1 and CDR2 are MDHEN and SYDVKM.

The CDR3 protein is CASSLGTGRSYEQYF. The CDR3, as DNA: TGTGCCAGCAGCTTGGGGACAGGAAGGTCCTACGAGCAGTACTTC. The chain joins TRBV7-8 to TRBJ2-7, with TRBD1 identical over 8 bases. Germline values: CDR1 SGHVS, CDR2 FQNEAQ. CDR3 length: 15 residues. V trimming: 3 bases; J trimming: 1 base; junction bases outside the gene matches: 5.

V is TRBV7-9 and J is TRBJ2-7; weak D call: TRBD2 (8 bases). V lost 2 bases and J 0 bases, leaving 17 bases between the germline ends. Germline V lookup: CDR1 SEHNR, CDR2 FQNEAQ (reference sequence). This CDR3 contains 17 residues. The CDR3 DNA is TGTGCCAGCAGCTTACCGGGGACTAGACAGGGCTCCTACGAGCAGTACTTC. Amino acid sequence: CASSLPGTRQGSYEQYF.

The chain has TRBV10-3 and TRBJ2-6; 8 bases fit TRBD2. Germline V gene sequence: CDR1 ENHRY, CDR2 SYGVKD. The CDR3 has 15 residues. V dropped 7 bases and J dropped 3; count of bases not matched to a gene: 5. The CDR3 loop is CAIKGAGVGANVLTF. The CDR3 DNA reads as TGTGCCATCAAGGGAGCGGGAGTTGGGGCCAACGTCCTGACTTTC.

There are a few counts of this clone. This chain uses TRBV19 with TRBJ1-2; D unclear. The CDR3 has 13 residues. V dropped 6 bases and J dropped 4 bases, with 12 bases sitting between them. Germline values: CDR1 LNHDA, CDR2 SQIVND (reference sequence). The CDR3 nucleotides read TGTGCCAGTAGGGACCGAGCCTCCTATGGCTACACCTTC. It specifies CASRDRASYGYTF.

The chain combines TRBV2 with TRBJ1-6; 8 bases agree with TRBD1. V shed 6 bases, J shed 10 bases, and the junction held 11 bases outside the gene matches. CDR3 length: 15 amino acids. The germline V gene encodes CDR1 SNHLY and CDR2 FYNNEI. The CDR3 nucleotides read TGTGCCAGCAGACCTGAACAGGGGGTGAAATCACCCCTCCACTTT. Translation gives CASRPEQGVKSPLHF. Variable domain in full (rest from reference TRBV2 and TRBJ1-6): EPEVTQTPSHQVTQMGQEVILRCVPISNHLYFYWYRQILGQKVEFLVSFYNNEISEKSEIFDDQFSVERPDGSNFTLKIRSTKLEDSAMYFCASRPEQGVKSPLHFGNGTRLTVT.

The chain uses TRBV28 and TRBJ1-2; D is uncertain. V lost 1 base and J lost 5, with 5 bases in between. The CDR3 has 12 amino acids. Germline V gene lookup returns CDR1 MDHEN and CDR2 SYDVKM. The CDR3 DNA reads TGTGCCAGCAGTTTATCACCGTATGGCTACACCTTC. Its protein is CASSLSPYGYTF.

The chain uses TRBV11-2 and TRBJ2-7; TRBD2 agrees at 7 bases. CDR1 and CDR2 from the germline V gene are SGHAT and FQNNGV. Trimming at V came to 3 bases and at J to 2 bases, leaving 7 bases not matched to a gene. The CDR3 extends over 15 amino acids. The CDR3 here is CASSFVRRGTYEQYF. Here the CDR3 DNA reads TGTGCCAGCAGCTTTGTAAGGCGGGGGACCTACGAGCAGTACTTC.

The chain links TRBV28 to TRBJ1-4, with 10 nucleotides matching TRBD1. In germline, CDR1 is MDHEN, CDR2 SYDVKM. The length of the CDR3 is 13 residues. V was pared by 6 bases and J by 6 bases, with 1 base of the junction left unmatched. In nucleotides, the CDR3 is TGTGCCAGCAGGGACAGGGGGGATGAAAAACTGTTTTTT. Translation: CASRDRGDEKLFF.

The chain couples TRBV7-3 to TRBJ2-5, with 7 positions matching TRBD2. The V gene end was trimmed by 5 bases and the J gene end by 5 bases; junction bases not matched to a gene: 8. This CDR3 is built from 14 residues. The V gene's germline CDR1 is SGHTA and CDR2 FQGTGA. The CDR3 is CASSPSGGYETQYF. CDR3 nucleotide sequence: TGTGCCAGCAGCCCCTCCGGGGGGTACGAGACCCAGTACTTC.

V is TRBV10-3 and J is TRBJ2-1, with unresolved D. CDR3 length: 11 amino acids. Deletions cut 2 bases from V and 6 bases from J, with 2 bases between. The V gene's germline CDR1 is ENHRY and CDR2 SYGVKD. The CDR3 bases are TGTGCCATCAGTGAGGCCAATGAGCAGTTCTTC. Translation: CAISEANEQFF.

The V gene is TRBV4-2, the J gene TRBJ2-1; 13 bases are shared with TRBD2. CDR3 length: 20 amino acids. CDR1 is LGHNA, CDR2 YNFKEQ, per germline. The V gene end was trimmed by 4 bases and the J gene end by 0 bases; junction bases not matched to a gene: 12. CDR3 protein: CASSLLYTSGGAYSYNEQFF. The CDR3 nucleotides are TGTGCCAGCAGCCTATTGTATACTAGCGGGGGGGCGTACTCCTACAATGAGCAGTTCTTC.

J is TRBJ2-7 and V is TRBV10-3; 9 bases line up with TRBD1. The germline gives CDR1 ENHRY, CDR2 SYGVKD. The CDR3 sequence is 15 residues long. V shed 2 bases and J 2 bases; nucleotides not matched to a gene: 4. The DNA for the CDR3 is TGTGCCATCAGTGAGCCGGGACAGGGAGCCTACGAGCAGTACTTC. It yields the protein CAISEPGQGAYEQYF.

The rearrangement links TRBV6-1 to TRBJ1-5; 7 bases are a match to TRBD1. The CDR3 has 12 amino acids. The V gene's germline CDR1 is MNHNS and CDR2 SASEGT. Unmatched junction bases numbered 5, after V lost 8 bases and J lost 7 bases. For the CDR3, the DNA is TGTGCCAGCTGGACAGGCGGGCAGCCCCAGCATTTT. It specifies CASWTGGQPQHF.

This clone occurred a few times. V usage is TRBV6-1 and J usage is TRBJ2-7; the match to TRBD2 covers 13 bases. The germline gives CDR1 MNHNS, CDR2 SASEGT. CDR3 size: 14 residues. V dropped 6 bases and J dropped 5; count of bases not matched to a gene: 4. CDR3 DNA: TGTGCCAGCAGGGGGACTAGCGGGATCGACGAGCAGTACTTC. It codes for CASRGTSGIDEQYF.

The J gene is TRBJ1-2, the V gene TRBV6-6; unclear D gene. Trimming left V 0 bases short and J 0 bases short, with 5 bases between. This CDR3 region has 14 residues. Germline CDR1 is MNHNY and CDR2 is SVGAGI (reference sequence). Here the CDR3 reads CASSYSTSNYGYTF. The CDR3 DNA reads TGTGCCAGCAGTTACTCGACATCTAACTATGGCTACACCTTC.

The gene calls are TRBV11-2 and TRBJ2-7; D is ambiguous. The CDR3 length is 14 residues. CDR1 and CDR2 (germline): SGHAT, FQNNGV. Between the trimmed V and J ends, which lost 1 base and 9 bases, there was a span of 16 bases. CDR3 residues: CASSLGLSVIRQYF. Written as DNA, the CDR3 is TGTGCCAGCAGCTTAGGTTTATCGGTTATTCGGCAGTACTTC.

The chain uses TRBV29-1 and TRBJ2-3, with D possibly TRBD2 on 7 matching bases. Looked up from germline, CDR1 is SQVTM and CDR2 is ANQGSEA. This CDR3 has 14 amino acids. Trimming left V 7 bases short and J 6 bases short, with 20 bases between. The CDR3 protein is CSAAQGRGGDTQYF. The CDR3 DNA sequence: TGCAGCGCGGCCCAGGGTAGGGGGGGGGATACGCAGTATTTT.

This clone was seen a few times. The V call is TRBV5-4, the J call TRBJ2-3; no clear D. Trimming took off 0 bases at V and 4 bases at J, with 9 bases between the two ends. The germline V gene encodes CDR1 SGHNT and CDR2 YYREEE (reference sequence). The CDR3 length is 14 residues. The CDR3 protein is CASSLGARADTQYF. DNA for the CDR3: TGTGCCAGCAGCTTGGGGGCAAGGGCAGATACGCAGTATTTT.

The J gene is TRBJ2-7, the V gene TRBV19; tentative D call: TRBD2 (6 bases). V gave up 6 bases and J gave up 8 bases, with 17 bases separating them. The CDR3 sequence is 13 residues long. Germline V lookup: CDR1 LNHDA, CDR2 SQIVND (reference sequence). The CDR3 DNA reads as TGTGCCAGTAGCGACGGGACTGGATTCAAGCAGTACTTC. It codes for CASSDGTGFKQYF. Full variable domain (rest looked up from reference TRBV19 and TRBJ2-7): DGGITQSPKYLFRKEGQNVTLSCEQNLNHDAMYWYRQDPGQGLRLIYYSQIVNDFQKGDIAEGYSVSREKKESFPLTVTSAQKNPTAFYLCASSDGTGFKQYFGPGTRLTVT.

This chain joins TRBV5-1 and TRBJ2-1; 9 bases line up with TRBD1. The germline CDR1 and CDR2 sequences are SGHRS and YFSETQ. V lost 4 bases and J lost 8; bases outside the gene matches: 10. The CDR3 totals 15 residues. The CDR3 is CASSPGQGSFYEQFF. Written as DNA, the CDR3 is TGCGCCAGCAGCCCAGGACAGGGGTCTTTTTATGAGCAGTTCTTC.